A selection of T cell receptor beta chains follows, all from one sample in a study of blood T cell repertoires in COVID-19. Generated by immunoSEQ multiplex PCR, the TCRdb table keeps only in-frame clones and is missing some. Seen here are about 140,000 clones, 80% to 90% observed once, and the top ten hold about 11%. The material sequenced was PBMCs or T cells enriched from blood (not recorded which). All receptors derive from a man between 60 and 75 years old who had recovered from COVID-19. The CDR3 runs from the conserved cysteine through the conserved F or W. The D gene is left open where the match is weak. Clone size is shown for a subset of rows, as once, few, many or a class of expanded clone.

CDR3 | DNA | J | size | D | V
CASRLTGVYEQYF | TGTGCCAGCAGGCTGACAGGGGTGTACGAGCAGTACTTC | TRBJ2-7 | NA | TRBD1 | TRBV12-3/TRBV12-4
CASSDWRQGKIF | TGTGCCAGCAGCGACTGGAGACAGGGTAAGATCTTC | TRBJ2-1 | NA | TRBD1 | TRBV9
CASSLAQRGPYEQYF | TGTGCCAGCAGCTTAGCTCAGCGGGGTCCCTACGAGCAGTACTTC | TRBJ2-7 | once | TRBD2 | TRBV7-8
CASSLGTGQPQHF | TGTGCCAGCAGCCTTGGGACAGGCCAGCCCCAGCATTTT | TRBJ1-5 | NA | TRBD1 | TRBV5-6
CASSLASTDTQYF | TGTGCCAGCAGCTTGGCTAGTACAGATACGCAGTATTTT | TRBJ2-3 | NA | NA | TRBV5-4
CASSPNPTGVATEAFF | TGTGCCAGCAGCCCCAACCCGACAGGGGTTGCGACTGAAGCTTTCTTT | TRBJ1-1 | NA | TRBD1 | TRBV3-1/TRBV3-2
CASSRGTGGMNTEAFF | TGTGCCAGCAGCCGGGGGACAGGGGGCATGAACACTGAAGCTTTCTTT | TRBJ1-1 | few | TRBD1 | TRBV4-2
CASSLAGGHEQYF | TGTGCCAGCAGCTTAGCAGGGGGCCACGAGCAGTACTTC | TRBJ2-7 | NA | TRBD1 | TRBV11-3
CASSQGQGDQPQHF | TGTGCCAGCAGCCAGGGACAGGGGGATCAGCCCCAGCATTTT | TRBJ1-5 | NA | TRBD1 | TRBV5-5
CASSPTGLFEQYF | TGTGCCAGCAGCCCGACGGGACTTTTTGAGCAGTACTTC | TRBJ2-7 | NA | NA | TRBV9
CSVEHHTTDTQYF | TGCAGCGTCGAACACCACACAACAGATACGCAGTATTTT | TRBJ2-3 | NA | NA | TRBV29-1
CASSLVQHSGANVLTF | TGTGCCAGCAGCTTAGTTCAACACTCTGGGGCCAACGTCCTGACTTTC | TRBJ2-6 | NA | NA | TRBV7-9
CASSTGLAGVQETQYF | TGTGCCAGCAGCACGGGACTAGCGGGGGTACAAGAGACCCAGTACTTC | TRBJ2-5 | NA | TRBD2 | TRBV5-4
CASSYGSEQYF | TGTGCCAGCAGTTACGGGTCCGAGCAGTACTTC | TRBJ2-7 | NA | NA | TRBV27
CATSRPGQGANQPQHF | TGTGCCACCAGCAGACCCGGACAGGGGGCCAATCAGCCCCAGCATTTT | TRBJ1-5 | NA | TRBD1 | TRBV15
CASSLRADFDRTQYF | TGTGCCAGCAGCTTACGGGCGGACTTCGATCGAACGCAGTATTTT | TRBJ2-3 | few | NA | TRBV5-6
CASSSSGTAQETQYF | TGTGCCAGCAGTTCATCCGGGACAGCTCAAGAGACCCAGTACTTC | TRBJ2-5 | NA | TRBD1 | TRBV28
CASSLQGVNTGELFF | TGTGCCAGCAGCTTGCAGGGCGTGAACACCGGGGAGCTGTTTTTT | TRBJ2-2 | NA | NA | TRBV5-4
CSVDPGQGNEKLFF | TGCAGCGTAGATCCGGGACAGGGTAATGAAAAACTGTTTTTT | TRBJ1-4 | NA | TRBD1 | TRBV29-1
CASSLGVWASLTYGYTF | TGTGCCAGCAGCTTAGGGGTCTGGGCCTCCCTCACCTATGGCTACACCTTC | TRBJ1-2 | NA | NA | TRBV7-8
CASSAGQGRAWYGYTF | TGTGCCAGCAGCGCCGGACAGGGGAGGGCTTGGTATGGCTACACCTTC | TRBJ1-2 | NA | TRBD1 | TRBV27
CASSFQGAGEAFF | TGTGCCAGCAGCTTCCAGGGGGCAGGGGAAGCTTTCTTT | TRBJ1-1 | NA | TRBD1 | TRBV7-9
CASSSSGTGNYEQYF | TGTGCCAGCAGCTCCTCCGGGACAGGGAACTACGAGCAGTACTTC | TRBJ2-7 | NA | TRBD1 | TRBV11-3
CASSSTRRRTGVGFSYEQYF | TGTGCCAGCAGTTCAACACGAAGGCGGACAGGGGTCGGGTTTTCCTACGAGCAGTACTTC | TRBJ2-7 | NA | TRBD1 | TRBV27
CASSFPRGTYEQYF | TGTGCCAGCAGTTTCCCGCGCGGAACCTACGAGCAGTACTTC | TRBJ2-7 | once | NA | TRBV28
CATRTGAGYGYTF | TGTGCCACTCGGACAGGGGCTGGCTATGGCTACACCTTC | TRBJ1-2 | NA | TRBD1 | TRBV28
CASSEALVLDLQFF | TGTGCCAGCAGTGAAGCGCTCGTACTCGACTTGCAGTTCTTC | TRBJ2-1 | NA | NA | TRBV2
CASSLDRGFTEAFF | TGTGCCAGCAGCTTGGATCGGGGATTCACTGAAGCTTTCTTT | TRBJ1-1 | NA | NA | TRBV5-6
CASTPGHVPGEQYF | TGTGCCAGCACCCCGGGACATGTTCCAGGCGAGCAGTACTTC | TRBJ2-7 | NA | NA | TRBV2
CASRRTAYNEQFF | TGTGCCAGCAGGCGGACAGCTTACAATGAGCAGTTCTTC | TRBJ2-1 | NA | NA | TRBV7-2
CSAHASGETQYF | TGCAGCGCCCACGCCAGTGGAGAGACCCAGTACTTC | TRBJ2-5 | NA | NA | TRBV29-1
CSASHQTREQFF | TGCAGTGCTAGTCACCAAACCCGGGAGCAGTTCTTC | TRBJ2-1 | few | NA | TRBV20-1
CASSLGAANTYEQYF | TGCGCCAGCAGCTTGGGGGCCGCTAATACCTACGAGCAGTACTTC | TRBJ2-7 | NA | NA | TRBV5-1
CASSRLGTTTRFNEQFF | TGTGCCAGCAGCAGGCTTGGGACAACAACTCGATTTAATGAGCAGTTCTTC | TRBJ2-1 | NA | NA | TRBV5-4
CASSPFETAKNIQYF | TGTGCCAGCTCACCATTCGAGACTGCCAAAAACATTCAGTACTTC | TRBJ2-4 | once | NA | TRBV18
CASSSHSYEQYF | TGTGCCAGCAGTTCCCACTCCTACGAGCAGTACTTC | TRBJ2-7 | few | NA | TRBV27
CASSFIGRGTGELFF | TGTGCCAGCAGCTTTATTGGTAGAGGAACCGGGGAGCTGTTTTTT | TRBJ2-2 | few | NA | TRBV5-8
CASRAAGAGGNTEAFF | TGTGCCAGCAGAGCGGCAGGGGCTGGGGGGAACACTGAAGCTTTCTTT | TRBJ1-1 | NA | NA | TRBV11-2
CAISEGRAPYEQYF | TGTGCCATCAGTGAGGGCAGGGCCCCCTACGAGCAGTACTTC | TRBJ2-7 | NA | NA | TRBV10-3
CSVTQGQDYEQYF | TGCAGCGTAACACAGGGGCAAGACTACGAGCAGTACTTC | TRBJ2-7 | NA | TRBD1 | TRBV29-1
CASSGGTSGTSTYNEQFF | TGTGCCAGCAGCGGGGGGACTAGCGGGACTAGCACCTACAATGAGCAGTTCTTC | TRBJ2-1 | NA | TRBD2 | TRBV5-4
CASSFSGDTGELFF | TGTGCCAGCAGCTTTTCAGGGGACACCGGGGAGCTGTTTTTT | TRBJ2-2 | NA | NA | TRBV7-9
CASSEHTWTEAFF | TGTGCCAGCAGTGAGCACACCTGGACTGAAGCTTTCTTT | TRBJ1-1 | NA | NA | TRBV2
CASCLTSENTDTQYF | TGTGCAAGTTGCTTAACTAGCGAGAACACAGATACGCAGTATTTT | TRBJ2-3 | NA | NA | TRBV12-2
CASSYGRYTEAFF | TGTGCCAGCAGTTATGGGAGGTACACTGAAGCTTTCTTT | TRBJ1-1 | NA | NA | TRBV27
CASRRLAGGDGGELFF | TGTGCCAGCAGGCGACTAGCGGGAGGGGACGGCGGGGAGCTGTTTTTT | TRBJ2-2 | NA | TRBD2 | TRBV7-9